These T cell receptor beta chains were read from a single sample in a study of T cells in Graves' hyperthyroidism and ophthalmopathy. TCRdb called the multiplex PCR reads again in MiXCR, with one record for every CDR3 protein. The data show about 350,000 distinct CDR3 sequences, with around a sixth seen just once and roughly 15% held by the top ten. The sequencing sample was made of blood. The source of these receptors is a woman between 40 and 55 years old with Graves' ophthalmopathy. CDR3s include the opening cysteine and the closing phenylalanine or tryptophan. A D gene is named only where the DNA matches it firmly. Expanded clones are given a class, and other clones once, few, many or no size at all.

cdr3_nt: TGTGCCAGCAGCCGACGCGGAAATGGTTCACCCCTCCACTTT
cdr3_aa: CASSRRGNGSPLHF
clone_size: many
d_call: NA
j_call: TRBJ1-6
v_call: TRBV11-2

cdr3_nt: TGTGCCAGCAGTTTCTTTGGGCAGGGGGTTGGCAATCAGCCCCAGCATTTT
cdr3_aa: CASSFFGQGVGNQPQHF
clone_size: NA
d_call: TRBD1
j_call: TRBJ1-5
v_call: TRBV6-5

cdr3_nt: TGTGCCAGCAGCCCCTCGCGGTGGCGTGAGCAGTTCTTC
cdr3_aa: CASSPSRWREQFF
clone_size: NA
d_call: NA
j_call: TRBJ2-1
v_call: TRBV9

cdr3_nt: TGTGCCAGCAGCTTAGGGTGGAGGGCAGCGACCTTCGGAGCTTTCTTT
cdr3_aa: CASSLGWRAATFGAFF
clone_size: many
d_call: NA
j_call: TRBJ1-1
v_call: TRBV13

cdr3_nt: TGTGCCAGCAGCCACGGGGACAGGCTGAACACTGAAGCTTTCTTT
cdr3_aa: CASSHGDRLNTEAFF
clone_size: many
d_call: TRBD1
j_call: TRBJ1-1
v_call: TRBV4-2

cdr3_nt: TGTGCCAGCAGTTTACTAGCGGGAGTGGAAGAGCAGTACTTC
cdr3_aa: CASSLLAGVEEQYF
clone_size: many
d_call: TRBD2
j_call: TRBJ2-7
v_call: TRBV27

cdr3_nt: TGCGCCAGCAGCTTCAGGGGGCCTGGCTACACCTTC
cdr3_aa: CASSFRGPGYTF
clone_size: many
d_call: TRBD1
j_call: TRBJ1-2
v_call: TRBV5-1

cdr3_nt: TGCAGCGTGGCGAACAGGGGCAGCTACGAGCAGTACTTC
cdr3_aa: CSVANRGSYEQYF
clone_size: many
d_call: TRBD1
j_call: TRBJ2-7
v_call: TRBV29-1

cdr3_nt: TGTGCCAGCAGCCCTCGACAGACCGGTTATAGCAATCAGCCCCAGCATTTT
cdr3_aa: CASSPRQTGYSNQPQHF
clone_size: few
d_call: NA
j_call: TRBJ1-5
v_call: TRBV11-2

cdr3_nt: TGTGCCAGCAGCCCGTATGTAGCGAGCGCCACCGACGAGCAGTACTTC
cdr3_aa: CASSPYVASATDEQYF
clone_size: many
d_call: NA
j_call: TRBJ2-7
v_call: TRBV11-2

cdr3_nt: TGCAGTGCTAGTTTCCGGGGCCTCTATGGCTACACCTTC
cdr3_aa: CSASFRGLYGYTF
clone_size: many
d_call: NA
j_call: TRBJ1-2
v_call: TRBV20-1

cdr3_nt: TGTGCCACCAGACAGGGGAGCAGCAATCAGCCCCAGCATTTT
cdr3_aa: CATRQGSSNQPQHF
clone_size: many
d_call: TRBD1
j_call: TRBJ1-5
v_call: TRBV6-1

cdr3_nt: TGTGCCAGCAGAGCGGAGAATCAGCCCCAGCATTTT
cdr3_aa: CASRAENQPQHF
clone_size: many
d_call: NA
j_call: TRBJ1-5
v_call: TRBV12-3/TRBV12-4

cdr3_nt: TGCAGTGCTAGTAGGGTCCATTCCCCGCGAGAATACCAAGAGACCCAGTACTTC
cdr3_aa: CSASRVHSPREYQETQYF
clone_size: many
d_call: NA
j_call: TRBJ2-5
v_call: TRBV20-1

cdr3_nt: TGCAGTGCTAGTGAGGACAGCGTAACCTACGAGCAGTACTTC
cdr3_aa: CSASEDSVTYEQYF
clone_size: many
d_call: NA
j_call: TRBJ2-7
v_call: TRBV20-1

cdr3_nt: TGTGCCAGCAGCCCCGTAAGGAAACAGAGGTTCTATGGCTACACCTTC
cdr3_aa: CASSPVRKQRFYGYTF
clone_size: few
d_call: NA
j_call: TRBJ1-2
v_call: TRBV11-2